These 27 T cell receptor beta chains originate from one sample sequenced in a study of T-cell reconstitution after alpha-beta-depleted transplantation in children. Their specific antigens are unknown. Preparation of the TCRbeta library was carried out with unique molecular identifiers. Using its own MiXCR run on the PCR reads, TCRdb lists one record per CDR3 protein. In the table there are around 300,000 distinct CDR3 sequences, less than 9.5% of which are singletons. General study points: T-cell counts and diversity at one year post-transplant came mainly from newly produced T cells.

Sequencing was performed on peripheral blood, taken 360 days after TCRalphabeta/CD19-depleted stem cell transplant. The source is a female patient aged 2-10 years who had a stem cell transplant for Fanconi anemia, so the T cells may come from the graft donor.

This clonotype appeared many times. DNA for the CDR3: TGTGCCAGCAGCCCTAAGCAGTTGATTGGGGAGGGCCTTGGAGCTTTCTTT. As protein: CASSPKQLIGEGLGAFF. The gene calls are TRBV7-9 and TRBJ1-1; no definite D call. V dropped 5 bases and J dropped 10 bases, with 29 bases sitting between them. Germline V lookup: CDR1 SEHNR, CDR2 FQNEAQ (reference sequence). CDR3 length: 17 residues.

This clonotype was seen at least ten times. The V call is TRBV7-2, the J call TRBJ2-7, with D uncertain. Trimming pared 6 bases from V and 0 bases from J, leaving 9 bases between. Germline lookup yields CDR1 SGHTA and CDR2 FQGNSA. The CDR3 runs 13 residues. The CDR3 coding sequence is TGTGCCAGCAGTGCACCAGTCTCCTACGAGCAGTACTTC. Translated: CASSAPVSYEQYF.

J is TRBJ2-1 and V is TRBV20-1; 9 positions agree with TRBD2. CDR1 is DFQATT, CDR2 SNEGSKA, per germline (reference sequence). This CDR3 region has 18 residues. The CDR3 protein is CWAEIIAGVFRTYNEQFF. DNA for the CDR3: TGCTGGGCCGAAATCATAGCGGGGGTATTTCGCACCTACAATGAGCAGTTCTTC.

This clonotype was counted at least ten times. V and J are TRBV3-1 and TRBJ1-6, with unresolved D. This CDR3 is built from 14 residues. V shed 0 bases and J shed 10 bases, with 10 bases lying between them. The germline CDR1 and CDR2 sequences are LGHDT and YNNKEL (reference sequence). The CDR3 bases are TGTGCCAGCAGCCAAGAGGCCCAGATCTCACCCCTCCACTTT. Its translation is CASSQEAQISPLHF.

The CDR3 protein is CASRQGSQPQHF. The CDR3 DNA reads TGTGCCAGCAGACAGGGGTCCCAGCCCCAGCATTTT. The chain carries TRBV27 and TRBJ1-5; 7 bases line up with TRBD1. The germline V gene encodes CDR1 MNHEY and CDR2 SMNVEV (reference sequence). The CDR3 loop spans 12 amino acids. V lost 6 bases, J lost 7 bases, and 3 bases stayed unmatched.

This chain links TRBV27 with TRBJ2-1; D gene ambiguous. The CDR3 sequence is 14 residues long. Trimming cost V 2 bases and J 8 bases, with 13 bases left between them. CDR1 MNHEY and CDR2 SMNVEV come from the germline V gene (reference sequence). CDR3 bases: TGTGCCAGCAGTTTACTTGGTCCGGCCTATGAGCAGTTCTTC. It translates to CASSLLGPAYEQFF.

This clonotype was counted between two and nine times. CDR3 nucleotide sequence: TGTGCCAGCAGCACATCACGGTACAATGAGCAGTTCTTC. Translating gives CASSTSRYNEQFF. This chain uses TRBV3-1 with TRBJ2-1; no clear D gene. This CDR3 comprises 13 residues. Trimming left V 5 bases short and J 4 bases short, with 9 bases between. Looked up from germline, CDR1 is LGHDT and CDR2 is YNNKEL (reference sequence).

This clonotype was detected only a few times. V gene TRBV6-2 or TRBV6-3 combines with J gene TRBJ2-1, with 9 bases lining up with TRBD2. CDR3 size: 15 residues. V shed 3 bases and J 6 bases; nucleotides not matched to a gene: 6. From germline, CDR1 is MNHEY and CDR2 SVGEGT. The CDR3 nucleotides are TGTGCCAGCAGTTATCAGCTAGCGGGGATCAATGAGCAGTTCTTC. Protein: CASSYQLAGINEQFF.

This clonotype was counted between two and nine times. The V call is TRBV9, the J call TRBJ2-1; the D call may be TRBD1 or TRBD2 (6 bases each). Germline CDR1 SGDLS, CDR2 YYNGEE. The V end lost 0 bases, the J end lost 0 bases, and 10 bases lay between the germline ends. There are 16 residues in the CDR3. CDR3 nucleotides: TGTGCCAGCAGCGTAGCGGGGGCTATCTCCTACAATGAGCAGTTCTTC. Protein sequence: CASSVAGAISYNEQFF.

This clonotype has a count of ten or more. The gene calls are TRBV5-1 and TRBJ2-1; D call uncertain. The V end was cut by 2 bases, the J end by 6 bases, with 6 bases between. Germline V gene lookup returns CDR1 SGHRS and CDR2 YFSETQ. The CDR3 covers 12 residues. The CDR3 region is CASSLRINEQFF. CDR3 DNA: TGCGCCAGCAGCTTAAGGATCAATGAGCAGTTCTTC. Looking up the rest from reference TRBV5-1 and TRBJ2-1 gives the full variable domain: KAGVTQTPRYLIKTRGQQVTLSCSPISGHRSVSWYQQTPGQGLQFLFEYFSETQRNKGNFPGRFSGRQFSNSRSEMNVSTLELGDSALYLCASSLRINEQFFGPGTRLTVL.

This clonotype was counted at least ten times. The chain has TRBV6-2 or TRBV6-3 and TRBJ2-2; perhaps D is TRBD1 or TRBD2 (5 bases each). The CDR3 length is 16 residues. Trimming stripped 6 bases from V and 3 bases from J, with 17 bases between. Germline values: CDR1 MNHEY, CDR2 SVGEGT. The CDR3 region is CASRLGTDLYTGELFF. For the CDR3, the DNA is TGTGCCAGCAGGCTGGGGACGGATCTTTACACCGGGGAGCTGTTTTTT.

Only a few counts were recorded for this clonotype. CDR3 in DNA: TGTGCCAGCAGCACCCAGACAGGGAATAATGAAAAACTGTTTTTT. This encodes CASSTQTGNNEKLFF. This rearrangement joins TRBV7-2 to TRBJ1-4, with 7 bases fitting TRBD1. With 5 bases clipped from V and 4 bases from J, the junction kept 7 bases outside the gene matches. The germline gives CDR1 SGHTA, CDR2 FQGNSA. CDR3 length equals 15 residues.

The CDR3 spells CSARTDRGAFF. CDR3 nucleotides: TGCAGTGCGAGGACGGACAGGGGAGCTTTCTTT. The rearrangement joins TRBV20-1 to TRBJ1-1; 9 bases fit TRBD1. The CDR3 runs to 11 residues. The junction had 6 bases not matched to a gene; V was cut back by 6 bases and J by 10 bases. Germline CDR1 DFQATT, CDR2 SNEGSKA (reference sequence).

This rearrangement joins TRBV6-2 or TRBV6-3 to TRBJ2-2; D call uncertain. V was shortened by 5 bases and J by 6 bases, with 10 bases between the two germline ends. This CDR3 has 13 amino acids. Germline CDR1 MNHEY, CDR2 SVGEGT. CDR3 residues: CASSQGVAGELFF. The CDR3 nucleotides read TGTGCCAGCAGTCAAGGCGTCGCCGGGGAGCTGTTTTTT.

The table lists this clonotype with many counts. The CDR3 coding sequence is TGTGCCAGCAGTGAGATGCGACAGGGAGAGACCCAGTACTTC. Translating it yields CASSEMRQGETQYF. The rearrangement joins TRBV25-1 to TRBJ2-5, with TRBD1 matching 7 bases. After removal of 3 bases from V and 4 bases from J, the junction contained 5 bases not matched to a gene. This CDR3 contains 14 residues. Germline lookup yields CDR1 MGHDK and CDR2 SYGVNS. The full variable domain, its missing parts supplied by reference TRBV25-1 and TRBJ2-5, is EADIYQTPRYLVIGTGKKITLECSQTMGHDKMYWYQQDPGMELHLIHYSYGVNSTEKGDLSSESTVSRIRTEHFPLTLESARPSHTSQYLCASSEMRQGETQYFGPGTRLLVL.

This clonotype came up many times. A much larger clonotype is one base distant, so this may be a read error. The rearrangement uses TRBV11-2 and TRBJ2-2, with D tentatively TRBD1 (5 bases). CDR3 length equals 13 residues. Germline V gene data show CDR1 as SGHAT and CDR2 as FQNNGV. V lost 2 bases, J lost 7 bases, and 8 bases lay in between. As DNA, the CDR3 is TGTGCCAGCAGCTTACAGGGCCTCGGGGAGCTGTTTTTT. The encoded protein is CASSLQGLGELFF. The full variable domain, rest sourced from reference TRBV11-2 and TRBJ2-2, is EAGVAQSPRYKIIEKRQSVAFWCNPISGHATLYWYQQILGQGPKLLIQFQNNGVVDDSQLPKDRFSAERLKGVDSTLKIQPAKLEDSAVYLCASSLQGLGELFFGEGSRLTVL.

This clonotype has at least ten counts. In DNA form, the CDR3 reads TGCGCCAGCAGCCAAGACCCCCAGGGAATCAACATTCAGTACTTC. It encodes CASSQDPQGINIQYF. The V gene is TRBV4-3, the J gene TRBJ2-4; D might be TRBD1 (5 bases). Trimming removed 0 bases at V and 7 bases at J, with 13 bases between. Germline V gene sequence: CDR1 LGHNA, CDR2 YSLEER. The CDR3 runs 15 residues.

This clonotype was detected many times. The CDR3 sequence: CATSRPNPRTKYGYTF. CDR3 bases: TGTGCCACCAGCAGACCCAATCCCCGGACAAAGTATGGCTACACCTTC. The chain recombines TRBV15 with TRBJ1-2; a weak D match, TRBD1 (5 bases). The germline CDR1 and CDR2 sequences are LNHNV and YYDKDF (reference sequence). The CDR3 consists of 16 residues. Trimming removed 2 bases at V and 5 bases at J, with 18 bases between.

This clonotype was observed many times. The chain carries TRBV15 and TRBJ2-2, with D possibly matching TRBD1 (7 bases). CDR1 is LNHNV, CDR2 YYDKDF, per germline (reference sequence). V was clipped by 0 bases and J by 4 bases, with 9 bases between them. The CDR3 runs 15 residues. The CDR3 DNA reads TGTGCCACCAGCAGAGATCAGGGGGGCACCGGGGAGCTGTTTTTT. Amino acid sequence: CATSRDQGGTGELFF. Full variable domain (missing parts from reference TRBV15 and TRBJ2-2): DAMVIQNPRYQVTQFGKPVTLSCSQTLNHNVMYWYQQKSSQAPKLLFHYYDKDFNNEADTPDNFQSRRPNTSFCFLDIRSPGLGDTAMYLCATSRDQGGTGELFFGEGSRLTVL.

V and J are TRBV2 and TRBJ2-3, with D tentatively TRBD1 or TRBD2 (7 bases each). This CDR3 has 15 amino acids. Trimming left V 3 bases short and J 5 bases short, with 15 bases between. From germline, CDR1 is SNHLY and CDR2 FYNNEI. The CDR3: CASSDFARGGDTQYF. The CDR3 region has the DNA TGTGCCAGCAGTGATTTTGCCAGGGGGGGAGATACGCAGTATTTT.

This clonotype was recorded many times. The gene calls are TRBV6-2 or TRBV6-3 and TRBJ2-5, with 8 bases fitting TRBD1. CDR3 size: 13 residues. Germline lookup yields CDR1 MNHEY and CDR2 SVGEGT. With 7 bases clipped from V and 5 bases from J, the junction kept 6 bases outside the gene matches. The CDR3 loop reads CASNQGAWETQYF. CDR3 nucleotides: TGTGCCAGCAATCAGGGGGCCTGGGAGACCCAGTACTTC.

This clonotype was seen ten or more times. This chain links TRBV5-1 with TRBJ2-5; D remains ambiguous. The germline V and J ends were trimmed by 4 bases and 3 bases, with 7 bases remaining between them. The germline V gene encodes CDR1 SGHRS and CDR2 YFSETQ. There are 12 residues in the CDR3. The CDR3 loop reads CASSVTKETQYF. The CDR3 nucleotides are TGCGCCAGCAGCGTGACAAAAGAGACCCAGTACTTC.

This clonotype was picked up many times. The rearrangement uses TRBV10-1 and TRBJ1-3, with a tentative D call TRBD1 (6 bases). Germline V gives CDR1 WNHNN, CDR2 SYGVQD (reference sequence). V was cut by 5 bases and J by 3 bases, with 8 bases left in between. The CDR3 covers 13 residues. CDR3 residues: CASSTGLGNTIYF. The CDR3 coding sequence is TGCGCCAGCAGTACAGGGCTTGGAAACACCATATATTTT.

At least ten counts were recorded for this clonotype. The rearrangement uses TRBV29-1 and TRBJ1-3, with D unclear. The CDR3 length is 13 residues. Trimming removed 6 bases at V and 6 bases at J, with 15 bases between. Germline V CDR1 and CDR2: SQVTM, ANQGSEA. In nucleotides, the CDR3 is TGCAGCGTGATGGTGCCCGCGGAAAACACCATATATTTT. Its protein product is CSVMVPAENTIYF.

J is TRBJ2-5 and V is TRBV7-3; D gene unclear. The CDR3 is made up of 13 amino acids. Between the trimmed V and J ends, which lost 0 bases and 4 bases, there was a span of 6 bases. Germline V CDR1 and CDR2: SGHTA, FQGTGA. CDR3 DNA: TGTGCCAGCAGCTTAACGATGGCAGAGACCCAGTACTTC. It specifies CASSLTMAETQYF.

This clonotype was seen ten or more times. The chain links TRBV20-1 to TRBJ2-7, with D hard to call. This CDR3 is built from 12 residues. Germline V gene lookup returns CDR1 DFQATT and CDR2 SNEGSKA (reference sequence). V was pared by 6 bases and J by 4 bases, with 13 bases between. CDR3 region: CSASFYGYEQYV. CDR3 bases: TGCAGTGCCTCTTTTTACGGGTACGAGCAGTACGTC.

At least ten counts were recorded for this clonotype. The chain uses TRBV5-4 and TRBJ2-3; 7 nucleotides agree with TRBD1. The CDR3 sequence is 15 residues long. With 4 bases clipped from V and 2 bases from J, the junction kept 7 bases outside the gene matches. Germline V lookup: CDR1 SGHNT, CDR2 YYREEE (reference sequence). CDR3 sequence reads: CASSPREGATDTQYF. CDR3 coding DNA: TGTGCCAGCAGCCCCAGAGAGGGGGCCACAGATACGCAGTATTTT. Supplemented by reference TRBV5-4 and TRBJ2-3, the full variable domain reads ETGVTQSPTHLIKTRGQQVTLRCSSQSGHNTVSWYQQALGQGPQFIFQYYREEENGRGNFPPRFSGLQFPNYSSELNVNALELDDSALYLCASSPREGATDTQYFGPGTRLTVL.